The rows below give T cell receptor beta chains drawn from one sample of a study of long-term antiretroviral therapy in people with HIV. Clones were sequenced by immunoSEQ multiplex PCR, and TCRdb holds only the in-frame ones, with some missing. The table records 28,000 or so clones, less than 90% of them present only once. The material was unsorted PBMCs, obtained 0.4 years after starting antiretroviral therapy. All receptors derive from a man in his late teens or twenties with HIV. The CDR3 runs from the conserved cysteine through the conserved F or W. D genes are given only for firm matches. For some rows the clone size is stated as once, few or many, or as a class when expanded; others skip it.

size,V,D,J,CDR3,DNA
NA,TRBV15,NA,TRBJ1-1,CATSRERVRNTEAFF,TGTGCCACCAGCAGAGAGCGGGTACGGAACACTGAAGCTTTCTTT
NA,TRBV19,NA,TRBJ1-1,CASSPSSRWGTEAFF,TGTGCCAGTAGTCCTTCCTCGCGATGGGGCACTGAAGCTTTCTTT
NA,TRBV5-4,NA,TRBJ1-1,CASQPYLGGNTEAFF,TGTGCCAGCCAACCCTACCTCGGGGGGAACACTGAAGCTTTCTTT
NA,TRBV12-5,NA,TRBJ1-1,CASGFLVEGQGKTEAFF,TGTGCTAGTGGTTTCTTGGTGGAGGGGCAGGGTAAAACTGAAGCTTTCTTT
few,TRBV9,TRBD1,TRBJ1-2,CASSSPGQGPPGSYGYTF,TGTGCCAGCAGCTCACCGGGACAGGGCCCCCCTGGGTCCTATGGCTACACCTTC
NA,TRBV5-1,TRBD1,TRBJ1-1,CASSLGQGATEAFF,TGCGCCAGCAGCTTGGGACAGGGGGCAACTGAAGCTTTCTTT
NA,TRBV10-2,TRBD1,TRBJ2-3,CASSRDRGQDTQYF,TGCGCCAGCAGCCGGGACAGGGGGCAAGATACGCAGTATTTT
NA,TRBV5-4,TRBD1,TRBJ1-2,CASSRYRGDYGYTF,TGTGCCAGCAGCCGGTACAGGGGGGACTATGGCTACACCTTC
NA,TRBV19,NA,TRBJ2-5,CASSVRRPQETQYF,TGTGCCAGTAGCGTTCGACGGCCACAAGAGACCCAGTACTTC
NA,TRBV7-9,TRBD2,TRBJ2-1,CASSLATSGSLDEQFF,TGTGCCAGCAGCTTAGCGACTAGCGGGAGCCTCGATGAGCAGTTCTTC
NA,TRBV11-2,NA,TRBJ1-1,CASSPIPEANTEAFF,TGTGCCAGCAGCCCGATCCCGGAGGCGAACACTGAAGCTTTCTTT